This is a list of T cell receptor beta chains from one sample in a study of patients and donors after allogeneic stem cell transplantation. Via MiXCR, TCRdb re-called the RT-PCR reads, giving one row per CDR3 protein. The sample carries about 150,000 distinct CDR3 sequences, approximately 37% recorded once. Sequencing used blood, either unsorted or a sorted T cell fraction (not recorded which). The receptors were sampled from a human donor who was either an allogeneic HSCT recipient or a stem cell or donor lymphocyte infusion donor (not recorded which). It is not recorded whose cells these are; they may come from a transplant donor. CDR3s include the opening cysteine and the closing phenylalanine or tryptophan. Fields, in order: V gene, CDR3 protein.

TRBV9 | CASSVAVDRANGYTF
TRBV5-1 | CASSISGTQPQHF
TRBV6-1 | CASSYPPWDRESYEQYF
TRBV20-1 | CSATDPGRNTEAFF
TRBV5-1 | CASSLGAADSEAFF
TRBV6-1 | CASTHGGRTDTQYF
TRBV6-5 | CASRYGTDNSPLHF
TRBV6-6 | CASSTTGGGVDTQYF
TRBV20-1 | CSARDFAGRAGELFF
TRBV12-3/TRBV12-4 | CASNQGVTEAFF
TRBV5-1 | CASRVGLSLSYEQYF
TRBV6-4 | CASSESLRADTQYF
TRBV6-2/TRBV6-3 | CASSHGTGSTDTQYF
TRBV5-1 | CASSLALGNYGYTF
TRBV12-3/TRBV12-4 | CASSFLVRLGQGKNQPQHF
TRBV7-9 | CASSKGARNTEAFF
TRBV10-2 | CASSDLDGYGYTF
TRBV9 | CASSARDPRSGELFF
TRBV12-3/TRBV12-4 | CASSVNGELFF
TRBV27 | CASSLSRGQETQYF
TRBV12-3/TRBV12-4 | CASSLARQGGSPLHF
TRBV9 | CASSVVASGGAQPDTQYF
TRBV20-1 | CSARDLVGRDGYTF